A selection of T cell receptor beta chains follows, all from one sample in a study of OX40 agonist ivuxolimab in advanced cancers. TCRdb keeps only in-frame clones here, not all; method: immunoSEQ multiplex PCR. The sample records some 60,000 clones, over 75% being singletons. Sample: CD4+ or CD8+ T cells sorted from blood, taken in a trial of the OX40 agonist ivuxolimab. The receptors originated from an adult with an advanced solid tumor such as melanoma, head and neck, liver or kidney cancer. Both conserved end residues are part of each CDR3. A D gene is named only where the DNA matches it firmly. Only some rows state a clone size, as once, few, many or a class for expanded clones.

TGTGCCAGCAGCTTAGGTGTCAGGGGTGGCTACACCTTC | CASSLGVRGGYTF | NA | TRBV7-2 | NA | TRBJ1-2
TGTGCCAGCAGCTTGGACTCCCAGCCGGTTGATACGCAGTATTTT | CASSLDSQPVDTQYF | NA | TRBV5-4 | NA | TRBJ2-3
TGCAGCGTGGCCGGGACAGGGGTTGGAAACACCATATATTTT | CSVAGTGVGNTIYF | NA | TRBV29-1 | TRBD1 | TRBJ1-3
TGTGCCAGCAGCCAAGATAAAAGGGTAGGCCAGTACTTC | CASSQDKRVGQYF | few | TRBV4-2 | NA | TRBJ2-5
TGTGCCAGCAGTGAATATAGGGCGGGATACGAAAAACTGTTTTTT | CASSEYRAGYEKLFF | NA | TRBV25-1 | NA | TRBJ1-4
TGTGCCAGCAGCAGGAGGTCCGGGACAGGGGGCTTCAATCAGCCCCAGCATTTT | CASSRRSGTGGFNQPQHF | NA | TRBV7-2 | TRBD1 | TRBJ1-5
TGCAGCGCTGGACAGGATTTCTCCTACGAGCAGTACTTC | CSAGQDFSYEQYF | once | TRBV29-1 | TRBD1 | TRBJ2-7
TGCAGCGTCCGGGACAGGAACTATGGCTACACCTTC | CSVRDRNYGYTF | NA | TRBV29-1 | TRBD1 | TRBJ1-2
TGCGCCAGCAGCGGAGCATCAGGGTACCTAACCGGGGAGCTGTTTTTT | CASSGASGYLTGELFF | NA | TRBV5-1 | NA | TRBJ2-2
TGTGCCATCAGTGACAGAATGAACACTGAAGCTTTCTTT | CAISDRMNTEAFF | NA | TRBV10-3 | NA | TRBJ1-1
TGTGCCAGCAGCGTAGTACAGGGTGGTGGGGCCCAGTACTTC | CASSVVQGGGAQYF | NA | TRBV9 | NA | TRBJ2-5
TGCAGCGTGGGAACAGGGGCCCGGGCCAACGTCCTGACTTTC | CSVGTGARANVLTF | NA | TRBV29-1 | TRBD1 | TRBJ2-6
TGTGCCTGGAGTAGGTACAATGAGCAGTTCTTC | CAWSRYNEQFF | NA | TRBV30 | NA | TRBJ2-1
TGTGCCAGCAGCCCGGGACAGAGCACAGATACGCAGTATTTT | CASSPGQSTDTQYF | NA | TRBV11-2 | TRBD1 | TRBJ2-3
TGTGCCAGCAGGAGACAGGGGGCGCATGGCTACACCTTC | CASRRQGAHGYTF | NA | TRBV9 | TRBD1 | TRBJ1-2
TGTGCCAGCACCGCTTGGCCCGGGGAGCTGTTTTTT | CASTAWPGELFF | NA | TRBV28 | NA | TRBJ2-2
TGTGCCATCAGTGAGTTCTCCAGGGGGGGTGAAAAACTGTTTTTT | CAISEFSRGGEKLFF | few | TRBV10-3 | TRBD1 | TRBJ1-4
TGTGCCAGCAGCTTAGTTTCTGGTTCGGCGTACTTC | CASSLVSGSAYF | NA | TRBV7-9 | NA | TRBJ2-5
TGTGCCAGCAGTACGACGACAGACTATGGCTACACCTTC | CASSTTTDYGYTF | NA | TRBV6-6 | NA | TRBJ1-2
TGTGCCAGCAGCTTGGCTTCTGGAAACACCATATATTTT | CASSLASGNTIYF | NA | TRBV5-6 | NA | TRBJ1-3
TGTGCCAGCAGTCCCTTAGCGGGAACCTACAATGAGCAGTTCTTC | CASSPLAGTYNEQFF | NA | TRBV2 | TRBD2 | TRBJ2-1
TGTGCCAGCAGCCCCCCGGGACAATGGCCTAACAATGAGCAGTTCTTC | CASSPPGQWPNNEQFF | NA | TRBV7-9 | NA | TRBJ2-1
TGTGCCAGTAGTATCGAGGACAGAAGTGAAGCTTTCTTT | CASSIEDRSEAFF | NA | TRBV19 | NA | TRBJ1-1
TGTGCCACCAGCCTTTGGGGGGACACAGATACGCAGTATTTT | CATSLWGDTDTQYF | NA | TRBV15 | NA | TRBJ2-3
TGTGCCAGCAGCCAAACAGGGGTGGGGTACCAAGAGGCCCAGTACTTC | CASSQTGVGYQEAQYF | NA | TRBV7-2 | TRBD1 | TRBJ2-5
TGTGCCATCAGTGTGCAGGGAGATGAGCAGTTCTTC | CAISVQGDEQFF | NA | TRBV10-3 | NA | TRBJ2-1
TGTGCCAGCAGCCGGTGGGACTTGCGGCTAGCGGGAGGGTTTCCCTACGAGCAGTACTTC | CASSRWDLRLAGGFPYEQYF | NA | TRBV7-8 | TRBD2 | TRBJ2-7
TGTGCCAGCAGTTTCAGAGGGAGCCCCAACTACGAGCAGTACTTC | CASSFRGSPNYEQYF | NA | TRBV27 | NA | TRBJ2-7
TGCAGTGCTAGACTTAGCGGCGAGCAGTACTTC | CSARLSGEQYF | NA | TRBV20-1 | NA | TRBJ2-7
TGCGCCAGCAGCTTGGGACAGGGGGCGGCAGCTTTCTTT | CASSLGQGAAAFF | NA | TRBV5-1 | TRBD1 | TRBJ1-1
TGTGCCAGCAGTTTCAGGGTCGGTAGCACAGATACGCAGTATTTT | CASSFRVGSTDTQYF | NA | TRBV28 | NA | TRBJ2-3
TGTGCCAGTAGTATGGGGACAGGGGGTTTCCATCCCTACGAGCAGTACTTC | CASSMGTGGFHPYEQYF | NA | TRBV19 | TRBD1 | TRBJ2-7
TGTGCCAGCCACAGGGGTAGGACTAGCGGGAGGGCCCTCCGAGAGACCCAGTACTTC | CASHRGRTSGRALRETQYF | NA | TRBV11-2 | TRBD2 | TRBJ2-5
TGTGCCAGCTCACCAACCGGGACAATCTCTGGAAACACCATATATTTT | CASSPTGTISGNTIYF | NA | TRBV18 | NA | TRBJ1-3
TGTGCCACCAGCGAGATTTGGGGGGCGCGGGAGACCCAGTACTTC | CATSEIWGARETQYF | NA | TRBV15 | NA | TRBJ2-5
TGTGCCACCAGCAGTGCCGGGTTAAGCGGGTTCTACCAAGAGACCCAGTACTTC | CATSSAGLSGFYQETQYF | medium-sized | TRBV15 | NA | TRBJ2-5
TGTGCCAGCAGCATCGGGACATTCCAGACCCAGTACTTC | CASSIGTFQTQYF | NA | TRBV11-2 | NA | TRBJ2-5
TGTGCCACCAGCCATGGACAGGGGGCAGGCACCGGGGAGCTGTTTTTT | CATSHGQGAGTGELFF | NA | TRBV15 | TRBD1 | TRBJ2-2
TGTGCCAGCAGCCATAAACAGGGGGCTATCGCCTACGAGCAGTACTTC | CASSHKQGAIAYEQYF | NA | TRBV27 | TRBD1 | TRBJ2-7
TGTGCCAGCAGTCCAGTGGGCACAGATACGCAGTATTTT | CASSPVGTDTQYF | NA | TRBV27 | NA | TRBJ2-3